The 23 T cell receptor beta chains presented below share a single source sample, sequenced in a study of T-cell memory formation after mild COVID-19. TCRdb re-called the 5' RACE reads with MiXCR, one entry per CDR3 protein. The sample has around 530,000 distinct CDR3 sequences; about a fifth are singletons. The specimen was PBMCs or a T cell subset sorted from them (not recorded which). These receptors came from an adult woman who had mild COVID-19 (a few samples of this study predate the infection). Cell type and time point are not known.

This clonotype was seen a few times. The rearrangement uses TRBV7-3 and TRBJ2-3; 8 positions agree with TRBD2. V lost 9 bases, J lost 2 bases, and 7 bases stayed unmatched. The CDR3 sequence is 14 residues long. Germline-derived CDR1 and CDR2 are SGHTA and FQGTGA. The CDR3 reads CASTRGGPTDTQYF. The CDR3 coding sequence is TGTGCCAGTACCCGGGGGGGCCCCACAGATACGCAGTATTTT.

In its sample, this clonotype was seen many times. The chain employs TRBV3-1 and TRBJ1-1; D is ambiguous. CDR3 length equals 11 residues. The V end was cut by 3 bases, the J end by 1 base, with 0 bases between. Germline assignment: CDR1 LGHDT and CDR2 YNNKEL (reference sequence). The CDR3 region has the DNA TGTGCCAGCAGCCAGAACACTGAAGCTTTCTTT. Translating gives CASSQNTEAFF. Variable domain in full (rest from reference TRBV3-1 and TRBJ1-1): DTAVSQTPKYLVTQMGNDKSIKCEQNLGHDTMYWYKQDSKKFLKIMFSYNNKELIINETVPNRFSPKSPDKAHLNLHINSLELGDSAVYFCASSQNTEAFFGQGTRLTVV.

This clonotype turned up a few times. The chain combines TRBV20-1 with TRBJ1-1; D possibly corresponds to TRBD1 (5 bases). The CDR3 contains 17 residues. Germline CDR1 DFQATT, CDR2 SNEGSKA (reference sequence). The V gene lost 5 bases and the J gene lost 2 bases, with 24 bases spanning the gap. The CDR3 here is CSAPWGFKNQPNTEAFF. The CDR3, as DNA: TGCAGTGCTCCCTGGGGGTTTAAGAACCAGCCAAACACTGAAGCTTTCTTT.

This clonotype was counted many times. The genes are TRBV11-1 and TRBJ1-6; the D is unclear. Germline-derived CDR1 and CDR2 are SGHAT and FQDESV (reference sequence). Trimming cost V 2 bases and J 8 bases, with 7 bases left between them. This CDR3 has 13 residues. CDR3 residues: CASSLKIDSPLHF. DNA of the CDR3: TGTGCCAGCAGCTTAAAGATCGATTCACCCCTCCACTTT. Filled out from reference TRBV11-1 and TRBJ1-6, the complete variable domain reads EAEVAQSPRYKITEKSQAVAFWCDPISGHATLYWYRQILGQGPELLVQFQDESVVDDSQLPKDRFSAERLKGVDSTLKIQPAELGDSAMYLCASSLKIDSPLHFGNGTRLTVT.

This rearrangement joins TRBV29-1 to TRBJ2-5; TRBD1 agrees at 7 bases. The CDR3 has 12 residues. Germline V lookup: CDR1 SQVTM, CDR2 ANQGSEA. J lost 3 bases, V lost 7 bases, and 5 bases had no gene match. The CDR3 spells CSAGDSKETQYF. For the CDR3, the DNA is TGCAGCGCTGGGGACAGTAAAGAGACCCAGTACTTC.

This chain links TRBV15 with TRBJ1-5; no definite D call. Germline V gene sequence: CDR1 LNHNV, CDR2 YYDKDF (reference sequence). V was pared by 0 bases and J by 11 bases, with 11 bases between. CDR3 length: 13 residues. The CDR3 DNA reads as TGTGCCACCAGCAGAGATCGAACGGAGGCCCAGCATTTT. It encodes CATSRDRTEAQHF.

This clonotype appeared many times. The chain carries TRBV9 and TRBJ2-1, with 8 bases matching TRBD2. V shed 4 bases and J 5 bases; nucleotides not matched to a gene: 8. CDR1 and CDR2 (germline): SGDLS, YYNGEE. This CDR3 has 15 amino acids. CDR3 nucleotide sequence: TGTGCCAGCAGCCCCCGGGTAGCGGGAAACAATGAGCAGTTCTTC. This translates into CASSPRVAGNNEQFF.

The chain combines TRBV25-1 with TRBJ2-1; a possible D gene is TRBD2 (6 bases). The V gene's germline CDR1 is MGHDK and CDR2 SYGVNS. The CDR3 length is 13 residues. The V gene lost 7 bases and the J gene lost 9 bases, with 16 bases spanning the gap. The CDR3 DNA follows: TGTGCCAGCAATGGCCTGCCCGGGGGTGAGCAGTTCTTC. Translated: CASNGLPGGEQFF.

The chain recombines TRBV18 with TRBJ2-3; 8 nucleotides match TRBD2. Germline V gene data show CDR1 as KGHSH and CDR2 as LQKENI. The CDR3 has 14 residues. Trimming at V came to 3 bases and at J to 8 bases, leaving 7 bases not matched to a gene. The CDR3 reads CASSPPISGSTQYF. In DNA, the CDR3 is TGTGCCAGCTCACCCCCGATCAGCGGGAGTACGCAGTATTTT.

This clonotype was seen a handful of times. The CDR3, as DNA: TGTGCCAGCAGCGCCCTCGACTCCCGAGGGGCCAAAAACATTCAGTACTTC. As protein: CASSALDSRGAKNIQYF. The chain joins TRBV9 to TRBJ2-4; a weak D match, TRBD2 (5 bases). The length of the CDR3 is 17 residues. V was trimmed by 3 bases and J by 1 base, leaving 17 bases between them. Germline lookup yields CDR1 SGDLS and CDR2 YYNGEE.

The chain uses TRBV30 and TRBJ1-2; no firm D call. Germline V gene data show CDR1 as GTSNPN and CDR2 as SVGIG (reference sequence). The CDR3 consists of 13 residues. Trimming stripped 2 bases from V and 7 bases from J, with 14 bases between. CDR3 amino acids: CAWSMTVSRGYTF. The DNA of the CDR3 is TGTGCCTGGAGTATGACGGTCTCTCGTGGCTACACCTTC. Looking up the rest from reference TRBV30 and TRBJ1-2 gives the full variable domain: SQTIHQWPATLVQPVGSPLSLECTVEGTSNPNLYWYRQAAGRGLQLLFYSVGIGQISSEVPQNLSASRPQDRQFILSSKKLLLSDSGFYLCAWSMTVSRGYTFGSGTRLTVV.

In this sample, this clonotype turned up a few times. The chain couples TRBV30 to TRBJ2-1; 13 nucleotides align to TRBD2. Per the germline V gene, CDR1 is GTSNPN and CDR2 is SVGIG (reference sequence). J was trimmed by 3 bases and V by 1 base; bases with no gene match: 9. This CDR3 is built from 18 residues. The DNA for the CDR3 is TGTGCCTGGAGTGGGACTAGGACTAGCGGGAGACTCTACAATGAGCAGTTCTTC. Translation gives CAWSGTRTSGRLYNEQFF.

The rearrangement links TRBV5-3 to TRBJ2-7, with TRBD1 as a possible D gene (5 bases). TRBV5-3 is labeled an ORF, and its function is uncertain. Trimming left V 0 bases short and J 0 bases short, with 19 bases between. This CDR3 contains 18 residues. CDR3 residues: CARSLALPGHRSSYEQYF. The CDR3 region has the DNA TGTGCCAGAAGCTTGGCGCTACCCGGACATCGAAGCTCCTACGAGCAGTACTTC.

This clonotype was recorded at least ten times. The rearrangement uses TRBV29-1 and TRBJ2-5; the match to TRBD2 covers 10 bases. CDR1 is SQVTM and CDR2 is ANQGSEA in the germline V gene. The V and J ends lost 1 base and 5 bases, in that order; junction bases with no gene match: 10. The CDR3 spans 16 residues. The DNA for the CDR3 is TGCAGCGTTGAAGGCCCTAGCGGGAGAGGTAGGGAGACCCAGTACTTC. Its translation: CSVEGPSGRGRETQYF.

The chain has TRBV20-1 and TRBJ1-2, with 8 bases aligning to TRBD1. Germline CDR1 DFQATT, CDR2 SNEGSKA (reference sequence). The V segment lost 4 bases and the J segment 5 bases; nucleotides outside the gene matches: 9. This CDR3 has 14 residues. The CDR3 region is CSAKGLDRVYGYTF. The DNA for the CDR3 is TGCAGTGCTAAAGGTCTGGACAGGGTATATGGCTACACCTTC.

The chain employs TRBV3-1 and TRBJ2-7, with TRBD2 matching over 10 bases. This CDR3 is built from 18 residues. Germline values: CDR1 LGHDT, CDR2 YNNKEL (reference sequence). V was pared by 1 base and J by 2 bases, with 11 bases of the junction left unmatched. In DNA, the CDR3 is TGTGCCAGCAGCCAAGTGGGTCGAGCGGGGGGGTACGCCTACGAGCAGTACTTC. Translation: CASSQVGRAGGYAYEQYF.

The rearrangement uses TRBV6-2 or TRBV6-3 and TRBJ2-5; a possible D gene is TRBD1 (7 bases). Germline assignment: CDR1 MNHEY and CDR2 SVGEGT. This CDR3 region has 16 residues. V was clipped by 4 bases and J by 1 base, with 16 bases between them. CDR3 amino acids: CASSSIRGTAQETQYF. DNA for the CDR3: TGTGCCAGCAGTTCGATCCGGGGGACAGCCCAAGAGACCCAGTACTTC.

V usage is TRBV5-5 and J usage is TRBJ2-7; D is unclear. V dropped 4 bases and J dropped 0 bases, with 17 bases sitting between them. This CDR3 has 16 amino acids. Germline-derived CDR1 and CDR2 are SGHKS and YYEKEE (reference sequence). The CDR3 nucleotides read TGTGCCAGCAGCGCATCCTGGTGGGGTACCTCCTACGAGCAGTACTTC. Its protein is CASSASWWGTSYEQYF.

This clonotype was observed a few times. This sequence joins TRBV15 and TRBJ2-7; D may correspond to TRBD1 or TRBD2 (5 bases each). Germline CDR1 LNHNV, CDR2 YYDKDF (reference sequence). Trimming removed 3 bases at V and 0 bases at J, with 9 bases between. CDR3 size: 14 residues. CDR3 in amino acids: CATSRGGGSYEQYF. Here the CDR3 DNA reads TGTGCCACCAGCAGGGGTGGGGGCTCCTACGAGCAGTACTTC. Supplemented by reference TRBV15 and TRBJ2-7, the full variable domain reads DAMVIQNPRYQVTQFGKPVTLSCSQTLNHNVMYWYQQKSSQAPKLLFHYYDKDFNNEADTPDNFQSRRPNTSFCFLDIRSPGLGDTAMYLCATSRGGGSYEQYFGPGTRLTVT.

This clonotype was recorded a few times. V is TRBV14 and J is TRBJ2-7, with TRBD1 matching 8 bases. The CDR3 consists of 16 residues. Germline values: CDR1 SGHDN, CDR2 FVKESK. J gave up 3 bases and V 4 bases, and 11 bases lay outside the gene matches. The CDR3 here is CASSLRDRQSDYEQYF. DNA of the CDR3: TGTGCCAGCAGCCTCCGGGACAGGCAATCCGACTACGAGCAGTACTTC.

This clonotype was recorded a few times. The V gene is TRBV20-1, the J gene TRBJ2-2; D is undetermined. Trimming removed 0 bases from V and 3 bases from J, with 14 bases in between. CDR1 is DFQATT, CDR2 SNEGSKA, per germline (reference sequence). The CDR3 consists of 16 residues. Written as DNA, the CDR3 is TGCAGTGCTAGAGATCCGTCCGGGCGATACACCGGGGAGCTGTTTTTT. Amino acid sequence: CSARDPSGRYTGELFF.

The gene calls are TRBV6-6 and TRBJ1-5; D is unresolved. Between the trimmed V and J ends, which lost 6 bases and 3 bases, there was a span of 12 bases. The CDR3 loop spans 14 amino acids. Germline V gene lookup returns CDR1 MNHNY and CDR2 SVGAGI (reference sequence). This CDR3 is CASSGQATNQPQHF. CDR3 DNA: TGTGCCAGCAGCGGGCAGGCGACCAATCAGCCCCAGCATTTT.

J is TRBJ1-5 and V is TRBV19, with a weak D call TRBD1 (5 bases). Trimming took 8 bases from V and 7 from J, leaving 15 bases between them. Germline assignment: CDR1 LNHDA and CDR2 SQIVND (reference sequence). CDR3 length: 13 residues. CDR3 residues: CASGGGVGQPQHF. Here the CDR3 DNA reads TGTGCCAGTGGGGGTGGAGTGGGGCAGCCCCAGCATTTT.